This T cell receptor (beta chain) was captured in a study of T cell responses to AZD1222 COVID-19 vaccine (dated by TCRdb to 2020 to 2023). For context, the study as a whole: TCR sequencing was performed for approximately 240 trial participants, of whom 200 to 220 were given two doses of AZD1222 and around 25 were given two doses of MenACWY control vaccine. Trial participants were enrolled by age into 18-55, 56-69 and 70-plus year subgroups, with roughly 150, 30 and 60 TCR-sequenced participants respectively. General findings and caveats noted by the study authors: Vaccine-associated CD4 TCRs spanned the whole spike protein, with dominant responses in regions 160-218 and 743-854. Conclusions about previously exposed vaccinees were limited because only a handful of AZD1222 recipients were SARS-CoV-2 seropositive at baseline. In the small 56-69-year group, the increase in depth fell short of significance, most likely because of low power. Because no day 14 peak-response samples were available, repertoires were characterized only after the peak T cell response. Spike-specific TCR breadth and depth rose significantly after two AZD1222 doses compared with day 0 and with MenACWY recipients. Reportedly, almost half of the unique spike-specific TCRs recognized epitopes lying outside the regions that are mutated in the B.1.351 and B.1.1.7 variants. Participants were mostly white British, with more females than males. The authors suggested clonal diversity may have been underestimated.

What the time point label conveys for this sample: about 28 days (+/-7) after the second vaccine dose. AZD1222 recipients given second doses at about 4 weeks or at about 12 weeks were pooled, since spike-specific TCR depth and breadth were not found to differ between the two schedules. Vaccinee samples were obtained from the UK trials COV001 and COV002, which included a single-blind randomized controlled phase 2/3 trial of AZD1222 (ChAdOx1 nCoV-19) in healthy adults. For TCRbeta chain sequencing, PBMC samples were collected from trial participants at day 0 and at day 28 after the second dose. The CDR3 regions of human TCRbeta chains were analyzed by immunosequencing. Regarding the original processing steps: Repertoire TCRs were matched against a reference library of SARS-CoV-2-specific TCRs generated with the MIRA antigen-specificity platform. Breadth meant the fraction of unique TCRs that were SARS-CoV-2-associated, whereas depth meant the fraction of total T cells that were SARS-CoV-2-associated. Using the MIRA data, every spike-specific TCR was mapped to the spike region that the TCR reacted to and assigned to either a CD4 or a CD8 class. Log10-transformed breadth and depth values were compared by one-way ANOVA with Sidak's multiple comparisons tests. Here the immuneACCESS table is served through TCRdb, limited to in-frame sequences with V and J called. Missing clones are a known gap in these copies; in checked studies unresolved V genes cover under half, and the rest lacks a known reason. V, J and clone size were drawn from that table, and D and trimming were deduced from the DNA. For this sample the table gives roughly 60,000 clones, of which roughly 80% were detected only once. The top ten constitute approximately 3.5% of the sample.

This clone was seen more than once but under ten times. The target of this receptor is not known. No base qualities exist here, and no much larger clone lies one base off it. Sequences were derived from peripheral blood, sampled 28 days after the second AZD1222 dose. The sequence came from an adult who received the AZD1222 COVID-19 vaccine.

The CDR3 region: CASSRRGGASYEQYF. In nucleotide form, the sequence is TGTGCCAGCAGCCGCCGCGGGGGCGCCTCCTACGAGCAGTACTTC. Recombination connected TRBV28 to TRBJ2-7; TRBD2 could be the D gene, as 7 bases match. CDR1 and CDR2, per the germline V gene, are MDHEN and SYDVKM. A distance of 15 bases separates the germline ends of V and J, which lose 6 bases and 0 bases respectively. The CDR3 measures 15 amino acids from cysteine to phenylalanine. The sequence is cut down to CDR3 DNA, 45 bases in frame from base 1.